This is a list of T cell receptor beta chains from one sample in a study of blood T cell repertoires in COVID-19. Some clones are missing from TCRdb's copy, which holds only in-frame ones; the method was immunoSEQ multiplex PCR. The sample comprises more than 100,000 clones, roughly 89% of which are singletons, and approximately 4.3% rests with the top ten. The sample comprised peripheral blood. The receptors here all came from a man aged 35 to 55 with acute or convalescent COVID-19. CDR3s include the opening cysteine and the closing phenylalanine or tryptophan. The order of the fields is D gene, V gene, J gene, clone size, CDR3 DNA, CDR3 protein. A D gene is named only where the DNA matches it firmly. Part of the rows lack a size; the others show once, few, many or a class for expanded clones.

>NA|TRBV12-3/TRBV12-4|TRBJ2-1|NA
TGTGCCAGCAGACAGGTTGATGAGCAGTTCTTC
CASRQVDEQFF
>NA|TRBV27|TRBJ1-6|NA
TGTGCCAGCAGTTTAGCCGCCACGGGTTCACCCCTCCACTTT
CASSLAATGSPLHF
>TRBD1|TRBV6-6|TRBJ1-2|NA
TGTGCCAGCAGTAAACAGGGGTATGGCTACACCTTC
CASSKQGYGYTF
>NA|TRBV5-1|TRBJ1-3|NA
TGCGCCAGCAGCTTGCAGGGTTTGAACACCATATATTTT
CASSLQGLNTIYF
>NA|TRBV5-1|TRBJ1-3|NA
TGCGCCAGCAGCCTCTCTACTGGAAACACCATATATTTT
CASSLSTGNTIYF
>NA|TRBV7-7|TRBJ2-5|once
TGTGCTAGCAGCTTAGGGTCGGGTGCGTGGGAGACCCAGTACTTC
CASSLGSGAWETQYF
>TRBD1|TRBV2|TRBJ2-3|NA
TGTGCCAGCAGTGAGGGCGGCAGGGGGCCCGATACGCAGTATTTT
CASSEGGRGPDTQYF
>TRBD2|TRBV27|TRBJ2-7|once
TGTGCCAGCGGGTGGGCTAGCGGACCCTACGAGCAGTACTTC
CASGWASGPYEQYF
>NA|TRBV6-5|TRBJ2-5|NA
TGTGCCAGCAGCCCGACAGATACAGAAGAGACCCAGTACTTC
CASSPTDTEETQYF
>NA|TRBV30|TRBJ1-1|NA
TGTGCCTGGAGTAGGGGGGGAACTGAAGCTTTCTTT
CAWSRGGTEAFF
>NA|TRBV6-6|TRBJ1-1|NA
TGTGCCAGCAGCCCTCGACAGAGTTCGAACACTGAAGCTTTCTTT
CASSPRQSSNTEAFF
>NA|TRBV7-3|TRBJ1-1|NA
TGTGCCAGCAGCCCACAGGGAACGGGAACTGAAGCTTTCTTT
CASSPQGTGTEAFF
>NA|TRBV3-1/TRBV3-2|TRBJ2-3|NA
TGTGCCAGCAGCCAAGATCGTACAGATACGCAGTATTTT
CASSQDRTDTQYF
>NA|TRBV7-9|TRBJ1-1|NA
TGTGCCAGCAGCCCCACCCAGCGGGTGTCTGAAGCTTTCTTT
CASSPTQRVSEAFF
>TRBD2|TRBV7-2|TRBJ2-3|NA
TGTGCCAGCAGCTCGCTTAGCGGGGGGGTCACAGATACGCAGTATTTT
CASSSLSGGVTDTQYF
>NA|TRBV19|TRBJ1-5|NA
TGTGCCAGTACCCTAAACTCCGGGAGCAATCAGCCCCAGCATTTT
CASTLNSGSNQPQHF
>NA|TRBV3-1/TRBV3-2|TRBJ2-7|once
TGTGCCAGCAGCCAAGAAGCGACAGACTTAAGGTACTTC
CASSQEATDLRYF
>TRBD1|TRBV30|TRBJ1-6|NA
TGTGCCTGGAGTCCCCGACAGGGGGTGGATTCACCCCTCCACTTT
CAWSPRQGVDSPLHF
>NA|TRBV27|TRBJ2-7|many
TGTGCCAGCAGTTTAACTAAAACCTACGAGCAGTACTTC
CASSLTKTYEQYF
>TRBD1|TRBV2|TRBJ1-6|once
TGTGCCAGCAGCACGATCCACAGGGGGCGGATTTCACCCCTCCACTTT
CASSTIHRGRISPLHF
>TRBD1|TRBV11-3|TRBJ1-1|NA
TGTGCCAGCAGCCAAACAGGGGTAACTGAAGCTTTCTTT
CASSQTGVTEAFF
>NA|TRBV5-6|TRBJ2-5|NA
TGTGCCAGCAGCCAACGGGGGACCCAGTACTTC
CASSQRGTQYF
>NA|TRBV29-1|TRBJ1-3|NA
TGCAGCGTTGAGGGGCGAAACACCATATATTTT
CSVEGRNTIYF
>TRBD1|TRBV7-2|TRBJ1-6|NA
TGTGCCAGCAGGACCACAGGGGGTGGATCACCCCTCCACTTT
CASRTTGGGSPLHF
>NA|TRBV7-9|TRBJ1-3|once
TGTGCCAGCAGCTTACCAGGGGCTGGGACTGGAAACACCATATATTTT
CASSLPGAGTGNTIYF
>NA|TRBV7-6|TRBJ1-1|NA
TGTGCCAGCAGCTTAGTAGATCGAGGCGGCACTGAAGCTTTCTTT
CASSLVDRGGTEAFF
>NA|TRBV6-4|TRBJ1-2|many
TGTGCCAGCAGATCGACAGAGTACGATGGCTACACCTTC
CASRSTEYDGYTF
>TRBD2|TRBV6-5|TRBJ2-1|NA
TGTGCCAGCCGAGAGCGGGAGGGTCTCAGGAATGAGCAGTTCTTC
CASREREGLRNEQFF
>TRBD1|TRBV5-5|TRBJ1-1|NA
TGTGCCAGCACGCCAACGGGACAGGGTCTTAAAACTGAAGCCTTCTTT
CASTPTGQGLKTEAFF
>TRBD2|TRBV13|TRBJ2-5|NA
TGTGCCAGCAGCTTAAAACTAGCGGGCGGCGAGACCCAGTACTTC
CASSLKLAGGETQYF
>TRBD2|TRBV9|TRBJ2-1|NA
TGTGCCAGCAGCCCCTACCTAGCGGGGGGGCCGAATGAGCAGTTCTTC
CASSPYLAGGPNEQFF
>TRBD2|TRBV7-3|TRBJ2-3|NA
TGTGCCAGCAGCTTAGGTCCCGGGACTAGGTCTAGCACAGATACGCAGTATTTT
CASSLGPGTRSSTDTQYF
>NA|TRBV6-5|TRBJ1-3|NA
TGTGCCAGCAGGGGGCCGTGGAGAAACACCATATATTTT
CASRGPWRNTIYF